This T cell receptor (beta chain) was recorded in a study of blood T cells in healthy people across ages. Study findings and constraints: Diversity estimates drawn from one million T cells were deemed underestimates.

It was with a sample-barcoded 5' primer and a J-beta primer mix that a second PCR of roughly 6 to 11 cycles was run. MiXCR, run by TCRdb on the 5' RACE reads, gives a single entry per CDR3 protein. The table includes about 670,000 distinct CDR3 sequences, about 51% detected once. Deletions cut 6 bases from V and 8 bases from J, with 20 bases between. This CDR3 contains 16 residues. This clonotype has at least ten counts. Its antigen is currently unknown. The sequenced sample consisted of blood. The V gene is TRBV12-3 or TRBV12-4, the J gene TRBJ1-6; possibly TRBD1 for D (6 bases). This receptor was obtained from an elderly woman in good health. The CDR3 sequence: CASSFGGRGRDSPLHF. The DNA for the CDR3 is TGTGCCAGCAGCTTCGGCGGACGGGGGCGAGATTCACCCCTCCACTTT.